One sample yielded the 18 T cell receptor beta chains listed below, sequenced in a study of beta chain features in type 1 diabetes. Whole-study findings and limits: Type 1 diabetes patients showed a moderate but significant shortening of TCRB CDR3s in all four CD4+ subsets.

These TCRs' antigens remain unknown. Expressed TCRB transcripts were sequenced, since all the RNA that had been isolated was reverse transcribed. Sequencing used immunoSEQ multiplex PCR; TCRdb keeps in-frame clones, though not all of them. The sample records 640,000 or so clones, 13% being singletons. Sequenced: naive CD4+ T cells from blood. All receptors derive from a man aged 18 to 29 with type 1 diabetes.

The chain carries TRBV19 and TRBJ1-5, with D unclear. V was pared by 5 bases and J by 7 bases, with 9 bases between. This CDR3 region has 12 residues. The germline V gene has CDR1 LNHDA and CDR2 SQIVND (reference sequence). DNA for the CDR3: TGTGCCAGTAGTTCCATAAACCAGCCCCAGCATTTT. This encodes CASSSINQPQHF.

This clone was counted only a few times. This sequence joins TRBV13 and TRBJ2-7; weak D call: TRBD1 (6 bases). Deletions cut 4 bases from V and 3 bases from J, with 13 bases between. This CDR3 contains 14 residues. Germline V gene sequence: CDR1 PRHDT, CDR2 FYEKMQ (reference sequence). The CDR3 bases are TGTGCCAGCAGCTCAGGACAGTCTCTCTACGAGCAGTACTTC. Translation: CASSSGQSLYEQYF.

This clone was counted only a few times. This chain uses TRBV18 with TRBJ1-1, with D perhaps TRBD1 (5 bases). Germline CDR1 KGHSH, CDR2 LQKENI. The V end lost 5 bases, the J end lost 6 bases, and 13 bases lay between the germline ends. The length of the CDR3 is 13 residues. This chain's CDR3 is CASSSNGGAEAFF. The CDR3 DNA is TGTGCCAGCTCATCCAACGGGGGGGCTGAAGCTTTCTTT.

The chain combines TRBV19 with TRBJ2-5; D remains ambiguous. This CDR3 has 12 residues. Trimming shortened V by 0 bases and J by 5 bases, and 4 bases separated the two germline ends. Germline assignment: CDR1 LNHDA and CDR2 SQIVND (reference sequence). CDR3 residues: CASSIDRETQYF. Written as DNA, the CDR3 is TGTGCCAGTAGTATAGATCGGGAGACCCAGTACTTC.

About this clone: The conserved phenylalanine or tryptophan normally closing the CDR3 is absent here, so this likely arose from a read error. It is unclear where the CDR3 begins or ends on the DNA, so no DNA is shown, and the CDR3 is as TCRdb lists it. This chain links TRBV30 with TRBJ1-1; TRBD1 is the table's D call and was not checked against the DNA. Germline CDR1 and CDR2: GTSNPN and SVGIG (reference sequence). The CDR3 is made up of 10 amino acids, end residues included. The CDR3 spells CAWSPSRDRG.

The gene calls are TRBV5-1 and TRBJ1-2, with no clear D. This CDR3 comprises 13 residues. Germline values: CDR1 SGHRS, CDR2 YFSETQ. Trimming pared 4 bases from V and 8 bases from J, leaving 15 bases between. CDR3 in DNA: TGCGCCAGCAGCCCCTCGGATGAGATGGGCTACACCTTC. This sequence encodes CASSPSDEMGYTF.

This clone was seen only a few times. The chain has TRBV5-1 and TRBJ2-3, with 13 bases that match TRBD2. V shed 4 bases and J 2 bases; nucleotides not matched to a gene: 7. This CDR3 spans 17 amino acids. Germline loops: CDR1 SGHRS, CDR2 YFSETQ. Here the CDR3 reads CASSLRTSGGFTDTQYF. The CDR3 coding sequence is TGCGCCAGCAGCCTAAGGACTAGCGGGGGATTCACAGATACGCAGTATTTT.

This clone was seen a handful of times. This chain uses TRBV6-1 with TRBJ1-1; 9 bases are a match to TRBD1. V lost 7 bases to trimming and J lost 6 bases; unmatched junction nucleotides: 6. The CDR3 is 13 amino acids. Germline V gene lookup returns CDR1 MNHNS and CDR2 SASEGT. The DNA of the CDR3 is TGTGCCAGCAACCGACAGGGGGAGGCTGAAGCTTTCTTT. Amino acids: CASNRQGEAEAFF.

This chain links TRBV4-1 with TRBJ2-7; D is undetermined. The germline gives CDR1 MGHRA, CDR2 YSYEKL. The length of the CDR3 is 15 residues. Trimming stripped 1 base from V and 0 bases from J, with 10 bases between. The CDR3: CASSQVLAASYEQYF. Here the CDR3 DNA reads TGCGCCAGCAGCCAAGTCTTGGCAGCCTCCTACGAGCAGTACTTC.

The table lists this clone with a few counts. This chain uses TRBV25-1 with TRBJ2-2; D remains unclear. With 4 bases removed from V and 7 bases from J, the gap between germline ends came to 7 bases. This CDR3 has 12 amino acids. Germline CDR1 is MGHDK and CDR2 is SYGVNS. For the CDR3, the DNA is TGTGCCAGCAGTGGGACGGTCGGGGAGCTGTTTTTT. It translates to CASSGTVGELFF.

This clone was seen a handful of times. This chain connects TRBV11-3 to TRBJ2-5; D remains ambiguous. Trimming shortened V by 5 bases and J by 5 bases, and 12 bases separated the two germline ends. CDR1 SGHNT and CDR2 YENEEA come from the germline V gene. The CDR3 length is 13 residues. CDR3 sequence reads: CASSLDDEETQYF. DNA of the CDR3: TGTGCCAGCAGCCTCGATGATGAGGAGACCCAGTACTTC.

This rearrangement joins TRBV14 to TRBJ1-2, with a possible D match to TRBD1 (5 bases). From germline, CDR1 is SGHDN and CDR2 FVKESK. The CDR3 has 17 residues. V lost 5 bases and J 7 bases, leaving 26 bases between the germline ends. CDR3 loop: CASSSPKEGRGRVGYTF. CDR3 coding DNA: TGTGCCAGCAGCTCCCCTAAGGAGGGGAGGGGTCGTGTTGGCTACACCTTC.

This clone was picked up a small number of times. The rearrangement joins TRBV5-4 to TRBJ2-3; 8 bases line up with TRBD2. From germline, CDR1 is SGHNT and CDR2 YYREEE (reference sequence). Germline trimming cut 4 bases from V and 6 bases from J; bases unmatched to any gene: 7. The CDR3 covers 14 residues. Here the CDR3 DNA reads TGTGCCAGCAGCCCTCGGGGGGGTGTGGATACGCAGTATTTT. This codes for CASSPRGGVDTQYF.

V usage is TRBV27 and J usage is TRBJ2-4, with TRBD1 matching over 7 bases. Germline CDR1 reads MNHEY; CDR2 reads SMNVEV (reference sequence). The CDR3 runs 16 residues. Trimming removed 6 bases from V and 5 bases from J; junction bases left unmatched: 13. CDR3 DNA sequence: TGTGCCAGCAGCCAAACAGGGGTAGTGTTGCAAAACATTCAGTACTTC. This codes for CASSQTGVVLQNIQYF.

The chain carries TRBV5-5 and TRBJ1-6, with a possible D match to TRBD1 (5 bases). Germline V gene sequence: CDR1 SGHKS, CDR2 YYEKEE (reference sequence). The V gene lost 4 bases and the J gene lost 8 bases, with 19 bases spanning the gap. CDR3 length equals 16 residues. This CDR3 is CASSQIEGRVDSPLHF. The CDR3 DNA is TGTGCCAGCAGCCAGATTGAGGGGCGAGTAGATTCACCCCTCCACTTT.

This clone showed up just a few times. The chain is built from TRBV4-1 and TRBJ2-4, with 10 positions matching TRBD2. J was trimmed by 0 bases and V by 0 bases; bases with no gene match: 8. This CDR3 contains 19 residues. The germline V gene has CDR1 MGHRA and CDR2 YSYEKL. In nucleotides, the CDR3 is TGCGCCAGCAGCCAAGAAGGGACTAGCGAAATACTAGCCAAAAACATTCAGTACTTC. Protein product: CASSQEGTSEILAKNIQYF.

There are a few counts of this clone. The chain couples TRBV30 to TRBJ2-2; D is unresolved. V was trimmed by 1 base and J by 6 bases, leaving 3 bases between them. Germline CDR1 is GTSNPN and CDR2 is SVGIG (reference sequence). The CDR3 runs 11 residues. For the CDR3, the DNA is TGTGCCTGGAGTGGATCCGGGGAGCTGTTTTTT. It encodes CAWSGSGELFF.

The chain has TRBV28 and TRBJ1-6; D is undetermined. V dropped 1 base and J dropped 8 bases, with 3 bases sitting between them. CDR3 length: 12 amino acids. CDR1 is MDHEN and CDR2 is SYDVKM in the germline V gene. For the CDR3, the DNA is TGTGCCAGCAGTTTATCCCATTCACCCCTCCACTTT. Its protein is CASSLSHSPLHF.